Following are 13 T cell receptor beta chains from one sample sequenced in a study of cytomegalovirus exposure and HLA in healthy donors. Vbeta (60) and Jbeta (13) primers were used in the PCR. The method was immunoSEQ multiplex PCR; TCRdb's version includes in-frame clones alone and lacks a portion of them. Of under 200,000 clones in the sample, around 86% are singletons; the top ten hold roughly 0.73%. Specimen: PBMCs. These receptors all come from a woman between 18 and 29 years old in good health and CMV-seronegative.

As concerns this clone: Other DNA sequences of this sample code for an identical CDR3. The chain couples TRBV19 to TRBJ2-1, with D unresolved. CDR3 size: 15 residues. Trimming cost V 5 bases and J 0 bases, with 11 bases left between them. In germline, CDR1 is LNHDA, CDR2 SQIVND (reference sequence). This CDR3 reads CASSLAGSSYNEQFF. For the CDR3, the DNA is TGTGCCAGTAGTTTGGCAGGCAGCTCCTACAATGAGCAGTTCTTC.

The CDR3 DNA sequence: TGTGCCAGCAGTGAAGCTCAGGGGAAGGCCTCCTACGAGCAGTACTTC. This encodes CASSEAQGKASYEQYF. This chain uses TRBV6-1 with TRBJ2-7, with D possibly matching TRBD1 (6 bases). The germline V and J ends were trimmed by 0 bases and 0 bases, with 12 bases remaining between them. The germline gives CDR1 MNHNS, CDR2 SASEGT. This CDR3 region has 16 residues.

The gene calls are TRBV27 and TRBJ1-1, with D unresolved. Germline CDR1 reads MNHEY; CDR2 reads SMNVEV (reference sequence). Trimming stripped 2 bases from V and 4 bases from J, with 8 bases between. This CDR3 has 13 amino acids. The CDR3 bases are TGTGCCAGCAGTTTAATGGTCAGCACTGAAGCTTTCTTT. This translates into CASSLMVSTEAFF.

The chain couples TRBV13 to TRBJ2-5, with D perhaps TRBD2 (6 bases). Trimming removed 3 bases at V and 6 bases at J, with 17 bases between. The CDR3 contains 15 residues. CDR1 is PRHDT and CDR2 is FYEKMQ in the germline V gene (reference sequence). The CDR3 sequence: CASSFSSPAGKTQYF. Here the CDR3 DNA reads TGTGCCAGCAGCTTCTCGTCGCCTGCGGGAAAGACCCAGTACTTC. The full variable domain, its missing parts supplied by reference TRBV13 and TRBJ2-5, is AAGVIQSPRHLIKEKRETATLKCYPIPRHDTVYWYQQGPGQDPQFLISFYEKMQSDKGSIPDRFSAQQFSDYHSELNMSSLELGDSALYFCASSFSSPAGKTQYFGPGTRLLVL.

The CDR3 spells CASSGQGGNQPQHF. The DNA of the CDR3 is TGTGCCAGCAGCGGACAGGGAGGCAATCAGCCCCAGCATTTT. The rearrangement joins TRBV6-5 to TRBJ1-5; 8 positions match TRBD1. Germline CDR1 and CDR2: MNHEY and SVGAGI. V dropped 6 bases and J dropped 2; count of bases not matched to a gene: 3. The CDR3 spans 14 residues.

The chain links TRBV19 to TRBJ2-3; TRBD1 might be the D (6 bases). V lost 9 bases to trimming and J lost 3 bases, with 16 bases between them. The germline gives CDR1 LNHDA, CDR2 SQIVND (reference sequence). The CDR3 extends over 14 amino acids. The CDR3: CASRPGAKTDTQYF. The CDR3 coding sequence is TGTGCCAGCCGTCCAGGGGCAAAAACAGATACGCAGTATTTT.

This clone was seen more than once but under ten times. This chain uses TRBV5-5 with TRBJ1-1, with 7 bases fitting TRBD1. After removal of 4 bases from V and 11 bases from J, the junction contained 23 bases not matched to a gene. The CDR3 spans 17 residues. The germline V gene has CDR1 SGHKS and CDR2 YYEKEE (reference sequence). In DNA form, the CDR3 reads TGTGCCAGCAGCCAAGATAAAGGGGGCCTTGGGGGGCTGGCCGCTTTCTTT. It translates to CASSQDKGGLGGLAAFF.

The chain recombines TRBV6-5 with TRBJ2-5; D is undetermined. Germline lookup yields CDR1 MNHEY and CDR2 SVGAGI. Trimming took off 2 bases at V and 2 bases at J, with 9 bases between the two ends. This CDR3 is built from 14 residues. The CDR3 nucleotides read TGTGCCAGCAGTTACCACACAGAACAAGAGACCCAGTACTTC. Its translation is CASSYHTEQETQYF.

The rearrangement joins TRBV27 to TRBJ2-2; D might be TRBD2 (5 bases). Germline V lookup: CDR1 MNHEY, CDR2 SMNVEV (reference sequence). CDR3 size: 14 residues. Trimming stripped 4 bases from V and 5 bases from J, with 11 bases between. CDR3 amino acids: CASSSYSGTGELFF. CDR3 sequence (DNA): TGTGCCAGCAGTTCATATTCGGGGACCGGGGAGCTGTTTTTT.

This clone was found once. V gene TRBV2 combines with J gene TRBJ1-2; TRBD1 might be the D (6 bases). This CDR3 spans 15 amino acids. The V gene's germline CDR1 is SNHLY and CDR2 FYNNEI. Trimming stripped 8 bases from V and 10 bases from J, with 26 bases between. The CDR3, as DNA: TGTGCCAGCCCGGAAGGGGTGGGACATTCGATAGTCTACACCTTC. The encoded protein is CASPEGVGHSIVYTF. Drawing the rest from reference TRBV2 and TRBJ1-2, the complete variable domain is EPEVTQTPSHQVTQMGQEVILRCVPISNHLYFYWYRQILGQKVEFLVSFYNNEISEKSEIFDDQFSVERPDGSNFTLKIRSTKLEDSAMYFCASPEGVGHSIVYTFGSGTRLTVV.

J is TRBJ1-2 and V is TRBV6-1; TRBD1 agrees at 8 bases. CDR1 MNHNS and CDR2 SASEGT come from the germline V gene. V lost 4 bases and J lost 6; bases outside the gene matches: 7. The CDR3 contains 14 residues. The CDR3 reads CASSAPDRVNGYTF. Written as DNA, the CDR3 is TGTGCCAGCAGTGCCCCGGACAGGGTTAATGGCTACACCTTC.

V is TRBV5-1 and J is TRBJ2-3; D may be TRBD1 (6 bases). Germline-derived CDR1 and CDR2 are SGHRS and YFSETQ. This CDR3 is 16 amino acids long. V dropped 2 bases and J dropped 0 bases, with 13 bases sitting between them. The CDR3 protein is CASSFGQSSSTDTQYF. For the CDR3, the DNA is TGCGCCAGCAGCTTTGGACAGTCCTCTAGCACAGATACGCAGTATTTT.

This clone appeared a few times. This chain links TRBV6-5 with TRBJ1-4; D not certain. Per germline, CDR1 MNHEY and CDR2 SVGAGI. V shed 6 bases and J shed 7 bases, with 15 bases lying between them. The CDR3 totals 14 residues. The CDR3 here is CASRSRIFSEKLFF. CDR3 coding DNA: TGTGCCAGCAGAAGCAGGATTTTCTCTGAAAAACTGTTTTTT.